The 18 T cell receptor beta chains listed next were all sequenced from one sample in a study of lymphopenia after photon versus proton radiotherapy (dated by TCRdb to the late 2010s). Library construction relied on the immunoSEQ multiplex PCR assay. TCRdb retrieved this table from immuneACCESS and kept in-frame rearrangements only. Not all clones are present; in checked studies, unresolved V genes account for under half, and no reason is known for the remainder. The sample table contains around 150,000 clones; only one count was recorded for 88% of them. In total, the top ten clones hold around 4.5% of the sample. The starting material was peripheral blood, obtained from a patient treated with photon-based radiotherapy. The origin of the receptors is a man aged 50-60 years with gastric cancer.

This chain connects TRBV7-9 to TRBJ1-5; D not certain. The CDR3 has 15 amino acids. The germline V gene encodes CDR1 SEHNR and CDR2 FQNEAQ (reference sequence). V lost 0 bases to trimming and J lost 2 bases, with 8 bases between them. The CDR3 reads CASSLAVEGNQPQHF. In nucleotides, the CDR3 is TGTGCCAGCAGCTTAGCCGTTGAAGGCAATCAGCCCCAGCATTTT.

This rearrangement joins TRBV4-2 to TRBJ2-3; 8 bases match TRBD2. Unmatched junction bases numbered 5, after V lost 0 bases and J lost 3 bases. Germline V CDR1 and CDR2: LGHNA, YNFKEQ. CDR3 length equals 16 residues. In DNA, the CDR3 is TGTGCCAGCAGCCAAGAAGCAGCGGGAGAGACAGATACGCAGTATTTT. It translates to CASSQEAAGETDTQYF.

The CDR3: CASSLRGADTQYF. CDR3 nucleotides: TGTGCCAGCAGCTTACGGGGCGCAGATACGCAGTATTTT. The chain is built from TRBV5-4 and TRBJ2-3; D is tentatively TRBD1 or TRBD2 (5 bases each). With 2 bases removed from V and 4 bases from J, the gap between germline ends came to 8 bases. The CDR3 spans 13 residues. From germline, CDR1 is SGHNT and CDR2 YYREEE (reference sequence).

The rearrangement links TRBV5-5 to TRBJ2-3; the D is unclear. Trimming removed 0 bases from V and 4 bases from J, with 6 bases in between. Germline loops: CDR1 SGHKS, CDR2 YYEKEE (reference sequence). The CDR3 covers 13 residues. CDR3 amino acids: CASSLGPSDTQYF. The CDR3 nucleotides read TGTGCCAGCAGCTTGGGACCTTCAGATACGCAGTATTTT.

This chain connects TRBV11-2 to TRBJ2-1; no firm D call. The germline gives CDR1 SGHAT, CDR2 FQNNGV. The CDR3 extends over 16 amino acids. With 6 bases removed from V and 0 bases from J, the gap between germline ends came to 15 bases. The CDR3 bases are TGTGCCAGCAGTCGATCGGCTGTTAGCTCCTACAATGAGCAGTTCTTC. It encodes CASSRSAVSSYNEQFF.

The chain joins TRBV7-8 to TRBJ2-1; D call uncertain. CDR1 and CDR2 (germline): SGHVS, FQNEAQ. CDR3 size: 18 residues. V dropped 1 base and J dropped 0 bases, with 16 bases sitting between them. CDR3 protein: CASSLVYGVDFSYNEQFF. As DNA, the CDR3 is TGTGCCAGCAGCTTAGTCTATGGTGTAGATTTCTCCTACAATGAGCAGTTCTTC.

CDR3 sequence reads: CASSVDRGRVGYTF. The CDR3 bases are TGTGCCAGCAGCGTAGACAGGGGGCGAGTCGGCTACACCTTC. This chain links TRBV9 with TRBJ1-2, with 9 nucleotides matching TRBD1. Germline trimming cut 0 bases from V and 8 bases from J; bases unmatched to any gene: 5. The CDR3 has 14 amino acids. Germline CDR1 is SGDLS and CDR2 is YYNGEE.

The rearrangement uses TRBV29-1 and TRBJ2-3, with D possibly matching TRBD1 (5 bases). This CDR3 region has 14 residues. Trimming shortened V by 4 bases and J by 0 bases, and 11 bases separated the two germline ends. Germline CDR1 reads SQVTM; CDR2 reads ANQGSEA. DNA of the CDR3: TGCAGCGTTGCAGGACATACTAGCACAGATACGCAGTATTTT. Translation gives CSVAGHTSTDTQYF.

The chain recombines TRBV5-4 with TRBJ2-6; 7 nucleotides line up with TRBD1. CDR3 length: 18 residues. Trimming cost V 0 bases and J 0 bases; bases outside gene matches: 6. Germline CDR1 is SGHNT and CDR2 is YYREEE (reference sequence). CDR3 in amino acids: CASSLEGRGTSGANVLTF. The CDR3 nucleotides read TGTGCCAGCAGCTTGGAAGGCAGGGGGACCTCTGGGGCCAACGTCCTGACTTTC.

The genes are TRBV27 and TRBJ2-2; TRBD2 agrees at 10 bases. Trimming removed 5 bases from V and 1 base from J; junction bases left unmatched: 10. The CDR3 covers 18 residues. Germline CDR1 and CDR2: MNHEY and SMNVEV (reference sequence). The CDR3 sequence: CASSEFQLAGLNTGELFF. CDR3 sequence (DNA): TGTGCCAGCAGTGAATTCCAACTAGCGGGATTGAACACCGGGGAGCTGTTTTTT.

The rearrangement links TRBV14 to TRBJ1-3; unclear D gene. Germline V lookup: CDR1 SGHDN, CDR2 FVKESK. This CDR3 contains 14 residues. Trimming stripped 4 bases from V and 2 bases from J, with 9 bases between. CDR3 nucleotides: TGTGCCAGCAGCCTTCGAGGTGCTGGAAACACCATATATTTT. It is translated as CASSLRGAGNTIYF.

The chain carries TRBV20-1 and TRBJ2-1, with no clear D. The CDR3 runs to 10 residues. Looked up from germline, CDR1 is DFQATT and CDR2 is SNEGSKA (reference sequence). Trimming took 5 bases from V and 12 from J, leaving 11 bases between them. DNA for the CDR3: TGCAGTGCTTCACGAACGGTGCAGTTCTTC. It translates to CSASRTVQFF.

The rearrangement links TRBV9 to TRBJ2-1; 12 bases fit TRBD2. J lost 6 bases, V lost 4 bases, and 8 bases had no gene match. Per germline, CDR1 SGDLS and CDR2 YYNGEE. The CDR3 runs 16 residues. CDR3 region: CASSPEGGLAGNEQFF. The CDR3 DNA reads TGTGCCAGCAGCCCCGAGGGGGGACTAGCGGGCAATGAGCAGTTCTTC.

The chain links TRBV4-2 to TRBJ1-2, with D possibly matching TRBD1 (6 bases). In germline, CDR1 is LGHNA, CDR2 YNFKEQ. This CDR3 region has 17 residues. V was trimmed by 0 bases and J by 0 bases, leaving 14 bases between them. This CDR3 is CASSQEVRDKANYGYTF. The CDR3 coding sequence is TGTGCCAGCAGCCAAGAGGTTCGGGACAAAGCTAACTATGGCTACACCTTC.

Only one count was recorded for this clone. The CDR3 DNA reads as TGCAGCGTTGGTTTTAATCTAGCGGGAGGGATCACCGGGGAGCTGTTTTTT. It codes for CSVGFNLAGGITGELFF. This chain connects TRBV29-1 to TRBJ2-2, with 12 bases lining up with TRBD2. CDR1 and CDR2 from the germline V gene are SQVTM and ANQGSEA. This CDR3 is 17 amino acids long. V lost 4 bases and J lost 4; bases outside the gene matches: 10.

The chain has TRBV7-3 and TRBJ2-1; D is possibly TRBD1 or TRBD2 (5 bases each). The CDR3 is made up of 15 amino acids. Trimming removed 4 bases at V and 6 bases at J, with 16 bases between. The germline V gene has CDR1 SGHTA and CDR2 FQGTGA. For the CDR3, the DNA is TGTGCCAGCAGCTCACGCCGGGACCCGCTCAATGAGCAGTTCTTC. This gives the protein CASSSRRDPLNEQFF.

The gene calls are TRBV6-5 and TRBJ1-5; a weak D match, TRBD1 (6 bases). The length of the CDR3 is 14 residues. Germline V lookup: CDR1 MNHEY, CDR2 SVGAGI. The V gene lost 5 bases and the J gene lost 3 bases, with 11 bases spanning the gap. The CDR3 sequence is CASSERGANQPQHF. Here the CDR3 DNA reads TGTGCCAGCAGTGAAAGGGGGGCCAATCAGCCCCAGCATTTT.

The chain recombines TRBV7-2 with TRBJ1-4; D uncertain. CDR1 is SGHTA, CDR2 FQGNSA, per germline. This CDR3 is built from 16 residues. The ends were cut back, 0 bases at V and 8 bases at J, with 16 bases in the middle. CDR3 sequence: CASSLASGYWGEKLFF. CDR3 coding DNA: TGTGCCAGCAGCTTAGCGAGCGGGTATTGGGGAGAAAAACTGTTTTTT. Looking up the rest from reference TRBV7-2 and TRBJ1-4 gives the full variable domain: GAGVSQSPSNKVTEKGKDVELRCDPISGHTALYWYRQSLGQGLEFLIYFQGNSAPDKSGLPSDRFSAERTGGSVSTLTIQRTQQEDSAVYLCASSLASGYWGEKLFFGSGTQLSVL.